This TCR beta chain derives from a study of T cells in Graves' hyperthyroidism and ophthalmopathy. Study outcomes and limitations: Through a model of 13 V-J features, ophthalmopathy was separated from stable hyperthyroidism.

Patients aged 18 to 65 had newly diagnosed hyperthyroidism lasting under 2 months. Exclusions: uncontrolled infection, other autoimmune disease, pregnancy, lactation. Out of 10 ml of fresh peripheral blood came the PBMCs. It was RNA transcripts that yielded the amplified TCR beta CDR3 regions. Initially, a first-round RT-PCR of the TCR CDR3 employed the HTBI primer set. From the multiplex PCR reads, TCRdb called clonotypes with MiXCR, one entry per CDR3 protein. In the table there are some 380,000 distinct CDR3 sequences, about 14% of which are singletons. Many counts were recorded for this clonotype. Its antigen is as yet unknown. Sample: blood. The receptor was isolated from a man aged 25-45 years with Graves' hyperthyroidism that later progressed to Graves' ophthalmopathy.

DNA of the CDR3: TGTGCCAGCACTCCAGCGGCCTCGGGCACTGAAGCTTTCTTT. Encoded protein: CASTPAASGTEAFF. This chain joins TRBV27 and TRBJ1-1; the D is unclear. V lost 7 bases to trimming and J lost 4 bases, with 16 bases between them. The CDR3 is 14 residues long. Germline CDR1 MNHEY, CDR2 SMNVEV (reference sequence).